The 30 T cell receptor beta chains in this list originate from one sample, sequenced in a study of blood T cell repertoires in COVID-19. Profiled with immunoSEQ multiplex PCR; TCRdb holds only in-frame clones, not every one. The table shows more than 85,000 clones, with 80% to 95% occurring only once. Sequencing was performed on peripheral blood. These receptors came from a woman in her forties or fifties with COVID-19, enrolled during active disease.

The gene calls are TRBV27 and TRBJ1-2, with TRBD1 matching 9 bases. The V gene's germline CDR1 is MNHEY and CDR2 SMNVEV (reference sequence). The trim removed 5 bases at V and 8 bases at J, leaving 6 bases unmatched. The CDR3 covers 13 residues. The CDR3 region is CASSPGTGNGYTF. CDR3 in DNA: TGTGCCAGCAGTCCCGGGACAGGGAACGGCTACACCTTC.

This rearrangement joins TRBV11-2 to TRBJ2-7, with TRBD2 matching over 10 bases. The germline gives CDR1 SGHAT, CDR2 FQNNGV. The CDR3 totals 15 residues. V gave up 5 bases and J gave up 2 bases; unmatched junction bases: 6. CDR3 in DNA: TGTGCCAGCAGCCCCGGGACTAGCGAAACCTACGAGCAGTACGTC. Protein product: CASSPGTSETYEQYV.

V and J are TRBV19 and TRBJ1-1; no definite D call. Germline CDR1 LNHDA, CDR2 SQIVND (reference sequence). The CDR3 loop spans 12 amino acids. V lost 5 bases and J lost 3, with 7 bases in between. CDR3 bases: TGTGCCAGTAGTCTAAAGTACACTGAAGCTTTCTTT. Amino acids: CASSLKYTEAFF.

The chain carries TRBV29-1 and TRBJ1-2, with D possibly TRBD1 on 5 matching bases. Trimming stripped 6 bases from V and 4 bases from J, with 15 bases between. This CDR3 region has 13 residues. Germline V gene lookup returns CDR1 SQVTM and CDR2 ANQGSEA. In nucleotides, the CDR3 is TGCAGCGTGGAGCAGGGAAGAAGCTATGGCTACACCTTC. This sequence encodes CSVEQGRSYGYTF.

The rearrangement links TRBV10-1 to TRBJ2-5; 13 nucleotides agree with TRBD2. This CDR3 has 17 residues. Germline V gene data show CDR1 as WNHNN and CDR2 as SYGVQD (reference sequence). Germline trimming cut 8 bases from V and 1 base from J; bases unmatched to any gene: 10. The CDR3 sequence is CASRTSGGWMGQETQYF. The CDR3 DNA reads TGCGCCAGCCGGACTAGCGGGGGTTGGATGGGCCAAGAGACCCAGTACTTC.

The rearrangement joins TRBV28 to TRBJ1-6; the D is unclear. Germline V gives CDR1 MDHEN, CDR2 SYDVKM. This CDR3 has 14 residues. V shed 5 bases and J shed 7 bases, with 12 bases lying between them. The CDR3 DNA follows: TGTGCCAGCAGTCCAGGACTCGGGAATTCACCCCTCCACTTT. Its protein product is CASSPGLGNSPLHF.

The J gene is TRBJ2-2, the V gene TRBV19; 7 nucleotides line up with TRBD1. This CDR3 contains 14 residues. J was trimmed by 6 bases and V by 9 bases; bases with no gene match: 10. The germline V gene encodes CDR1 LNHDA and CDR2 SQIVND (reference sequence). CDR3 protein: CASTGVIVAGELFF. CDR3 nucleotide sequence: TGTGCCAGCACAGGGGTAATAGTGGCCGGGGAGCTGTTTTTT. Drawing the rest from reference TRBV19 and TRBJ2-2, the complete variable domain is DGGITQSPKYLFRKEGQNVTLSCEQNLNHDAMYWYRQDPGQGLRLIYYSQIVNDFQKGDIAEGYSVSREKKESFPLTVTSAQKNPTAFYLCASTGVIVAGELFFGEGSRLTVL.

The V gene is TRBV4-3, the J gene TRBJ1-2; D may be TRBD1 (5 bases). The CDR3 sequence is 16 residues long. CDR1 is LGHNA and CDR2 is YSLEER in the germline V gene. Trimming took 0 bases from V and 5 from J, leaving 16 bases between them. In nucleotides, the CDR3 is TGCGCCAGCAGCCAAGATCTGAGAGGGGAGGTTTATGGCTACACCTTC. As protein: CASSQDLRGEVYGYTF.

The J gene is TRBJ2-2, the V gene TRBV11-2; D is unresolved. Trimming pared 5 bases from V and 7 bases from J, leaving 8 bases between. Germline loops: CDR1 SGHAT, CDR2 FQNNGV. The CDR3 length is 12 residues. CDR3 sequence (DNA): TGTGCCAGCAGCCCCTATATCGGGGAGCTGTTTTTT. Translated, it gives CASSPYIGELFF.

This chain links TRBV30 with TRBJ1-6, with 8 bases aligning to TRBD1. Looked up from germline, CDR1 is GTSNPN and CDR2 is SVGIG (reference sequence). The CDR3 spans 15 residues. Unmatched junction bases numbered 3, after V lost 5 bases and J lost 0 bases. CDR3 sequence reads: CAWWDRSSYNSPLHF. Here the CDR3 DNA reads TGTGCCTGGTGGGACAGGAGCTCCTATAATTCACCCCTCCACTTT.

The chain joins TRBV6-6 to TRBJ1-2; no definite D call. The CDR3 length is 14 residues. CDR1 is MNHNY, CDR2 SVGAGI, per germline (reference sequence). Trimming took 0 bases from V and 1 from J, leaving 6 bases between them. The CDR3, as DNA: TGTGCCAGCAGTTACTCGGGCAGTAACTATGGCTACACCTTC. Protein: CASSYSGSNYGYTF.

This clone was picked up one time. This chain uses TRBV14 with TRBJ2-3, with 11 bases that match TRBD1. This CDR3 contains 15 residues. J lost 3 bases, V lost 4 bases, and 3 bases had no gene match. Germline V gene sequence: CDR1 SGHDN, CDR2 FVKESK. The CDR3 loop reads CASSRRDRGTDTQYF. The DNA for the CDR3 is TGTGCCAGCAGCCGCCGGGACAGGGGGACAGATACGCAGTATTTT.

This chain uses TRBV30 with TRBJ2-3, with D possibly being TRBD1 (5 bases). Germline CDR1 GTSNPN, CDR2 SVGIG (reference sequence). V gave up 5 bases and J gave up 6 bases, with 12 bases separating them. The CDR3 runs 12 residues. CDR3 residues: CAWAPGPDTQYF. For the CDR3, the DNA is TGTGCCTGGGCCCCAGGGCCGGATACGCAGTATTTT.

This clone was recorded once. The gene calls are TRBV5-1 and TRBJ2-2; 11 bases are a match to TRBD1. CDR1 and CDR2 from the germline V gene are SGHRS and YFSETQ. V shed 4 bases, J shed 4 bases, and the junction held 6 bases outside the gene matches. The CDR3 consists of 16 residues. The chain's CDR3 is CASSPDRGLSTGELFF. CDR3 bases: TGCGCCAGCAGCCCGGACAGGGGGCTTAGCACCGGGGAGCTGTTTTTT. Full variable domain (missing parts from reference TRBV5-1 and TRBJ2-2): KAGVTQTPRYLIKTRGQQVTLSCSPISGHRSVSWYQQTPGQGLQFLFEYFSETQRNKGNFPGRFSGRQFSNSRSEMNVSTLELGDSALYLCASSPDRGLSTGELFFGEGSRLTVL.

This chain connects TRBV2 to TRBJ2-2; TRBD2 matches 9 bases. Germline values: CDR1 SNHLY, CDR2 FYNNEI. V was clipped by 7 bases and J by 2 bases; unmatched bases: 11. The CDR3 length is 17 residues. This CDR3 reads CASISGGPGPNTGELFF. Here the CDR3 DNA reads TGTGCCAGCATTAGCGGGGGCCCCGGTCCAAACACCGGGGAGCTGTTTTTT.

With regard to this clone: Within the sample, other DNA sequences also encode this same CDR3. This rearrangement joins TRBV11-2 to TRBJ2-1; weak D call: TRBD2 (6 bases). The germline gives CDR1 SGHAT, CDR2 FQNNGV. The V gene lost 5 bases and the J gene lost 10 bases, with 12 bases spanning the gap. CDR3 size: 12 residues. CDR3 DNA: TGTGCCAGCAGCCCCCGGGACTCCGAGCAGTTCTTC. Amino acids: CASSPRDSEQFF.

V gene TRBV18 combines with J gene TRBJ2-7; tentatively, D is TRBD1 (6 bases). In germline, CDR1 is KGHSH, CDR2 LQKENI. The CDR3 is 14 amino acids. Trimming removed 1 base at V and 2 bases at J, with 9 bases between. The CDR3 sequence: CASSPRDRTYEQYV. CDR3 DNA sequence: TGTGCCAGCTCACCACGTGACAGGACCTACGAGCAGTACGTC.

The genes are TRBV2 and TRBJ1-5; 8 bases line up with TRBD1. The V and J ends lost 6 bases and 1 base, in that order; junction bases with no gene match: 8. Germline V gene lookup returns CDR1 SNHLY and CDR2 FYNNEI. The CDR3 loop spans 16 amino acids. The CDR3 DNA reads TGTGCCAGCAGGGAGACAGGGGACCGGAGCAATCAGCCCCAGCATTTT. This translates into CASRETGDRSNQPQHF.

The V and J genes are TRBV27 and TRBJ1-1; D call uncertain. Trimming removed 1 base from V and 0 bases from J, with 3 bases in between. The CDR3 has 13 residues. The germline gives CDR1 MNHEY, CDR2 SMNVEV (reference sequence). CDR3 DNA: TGTGCCAGCAGTTTATGGCTGAACACTGAAGCTTTCTTT. Its protein is CASSLWLNTEAFF.

This clone has only one observation. V and J are TRBV20-1 and TRBJ2-2; D uncertain. V lost 6 bases and J lost 4, with 6 bases in between. Germline-derived CDR1 and CDR2 are DFQATT and SNEGSKA (reference sequence). The CDR3 runs 11 residues. CDR3 DNA sequence: TGCAGTGCACGACTCACCGGGGAGCTGTTTTTT. The encoded protein is CSARLTGELFF.

As DNA, the CDR3 is TGTGCCAGCAGTGTCAGGGGCTATGGCTACACCTTC. Translation: CASSVRGYGYTF. The chain carries TRBV12-3 or TRBV12-4 and TRBJ1-2, with a possible D match to TRBD1 (6 bases). This CDR3 contains 12 residues. Trimming shortened V by 5 bases and J by 4 bases, and 8 bases separated the two germline ends.

V usage is TRBV18 and J usage is TRBJ1-4; D remains unclear. Germline V lookup: CDR1 KGHSH, CDR2 LQKENI. With 3 bases removed from V and 6 bases from J, the gap between germline ends came to 20 bases. The CDR3 extends over 17 amino acids. The CDR3 loop is CASSPPRNSENHEKLFF. Here the CDR3 DNA reads TGTGCCAGCTCACCCCCGAGGAACTCGGAGAACCATGAAAAACTGTTTTTT.

The V call is TRBV11-1, the J call TRBJ2-2; D unresolved. The CDR3 spans 14 residues. Germline CDR1 reads SGHAT; CDR2 reads FQDESV (reference sequence). V was clipped by 4 bases and J by 1 base, with 7 bases between them. The CDR3 loop is CASSSLLNTGELFF. The CDR3 DNA reads TGTGCCAGCAGCTCCCTCCTGAACACCGGGGAGCTGTTTTTT.

The chain joins TRBV4-3 to TRBJ1-5; possible D gene TRBD1, 6 bases. In germline, CDR1 is LGHNA, CDR2 YSLEER. The CDR3 spans 16 residues. V was pared by 0 bases and J by 5 bases, with 14 bases between. CDR3 in DNA: TGCGCCAGCAGCCAAGAGGCGGACAGAAGTTATCAGCCCCAGCATTTT. This translates into CASSQEADRSYQPQHF.

J is TRBJ1-5 and V is TRBV18; a weak D match, TRBD1 (6 bases). The CDR3 has 15 residues. Germline CDR1 KGHSH, CDR2 LQKENI. The germline V and J ends were trimmed by 2 bases and 1 base, with 9 bases remaining between them. The CDR3 DNA reads TGTGCCAGCTCACCAGCGGGGGCAAGCAATCAGCCCCAGCATTTT. This translates into CASSPAGASNQPQHF.

CDR3 sequence: CASSSIAGGLGDTQYF. The CDR3 bases are TGTGCCAGCAGCTCCATAGCGGGGGGTTTAGGGGATACGCAGTATTTT. The genes are TRBV7-9 and TRBJ2-3; 10 bases match TRBD2. Per the germline V gene, CDR1 is SEHNR and CDR2 is FQNEAQ (reference sequence). There are 16 residues in the CDR3. The V gene end was trimmed by 4 bases and the J gene end by 6 bases; junction bases not matched to a gene: 10.

The rearrangement uses TRBV29-1 and TRBJ2-5; tentative D call: TRBD1 (5 bases). The V gene lost 4 bases and the J gene lost 5 bases, with 11 bases spanning the gap. The CDR3 covers 12 residues. In germline, CDR1 is SQVTM, CDR2 ANQGSEA. In nucleotides, the CDR3 is TGCAGCGTTGGGAGACAGTCGGAGACCCAGTACTTC. Protein sequence: CSVGRQSETQYF.

This clone was picked up one time. J is TRBJ1-1 and V is TRBV5-1, with 8 bases matching TRBD1. J was trimmed by 0 bases and V by 4 bases; bases with no gene match: 8. The CDR3 is 16 amino acids. The germline V gene encodes CDR1 SGHRS and CDR2 YFSETQ. In nucleotides, the CDR3 is TGCGCCAGCAGCACAACCGGGACAGGCCTGAACACTGAAGCTTTCTTT. Protein product: CASSTTGTGLNTEAFF.

The genes are TRBV7-9 and TRBJ1-4; possibly TRBD1 for D (5 bases). CDR3 size: 17 residues. Per germline, CDR1 SEHNR and CDR2 FQNEAQ (reference sequence). V dropped 1 base and J dropped 3 bases, with 15 bases sitting between them. The CDR3, as DNA: TGTGCCAGCAGCTTAGATTTGGCTGGGGCTGCTAATGAAAAACTGTTTTTT. This translates into CASSLDLAGAANEKLFF.

The rearrangement links TRBV29-1 to TRBJ2-5; weak D call: TRBD2 (5 bases). From germline, CDR1 is SQVTM and CDR2 ANQGSEA. This CDR3 is 12 amino acids long. The V and J ends lost 4 bases and 4 bases respectively, with 10 bases between them. The CDR3 here is CSVVLRGETQYF. For the CDR3, the DNA is TGCAGCGTTGTTCTCCGGGGAGAGACCCAGTACTTC.